The 10 T cell receptor beta chains reported below all come from one sample, sequenced in a study of blood T cell repertoires in COVID-19. Produced via immunoSEQ multiplex PCR; TCRdb's table is partial and in-frame only. Among about 280,000 clones listed, approximately 89% were seen once. Sequencing used PBMCs or T cells enriched from blood (not recorded which). All receptors derive from a woman in her sixties or seventies who had recovered from COVID-19.

V and J are TRBV19 and TRBJ1-4; TRBD1 might be the D (5 bases). The V gene's germline CDR1 is LNHDA and CDR2 SQIVND (reference sequence). Deletions cut 3 bases from V and 3 bases from J, with 8 bases between. The CDR3 length is 14 residues. CDR3 sequence reads: CASSIGGANEKLFF. Written as DNA, the CDR3 is TGTGCCAGTAGTATCGGGGGGGCTAATGAAAAACTGTTTTTT.

The V and J genes are TRBV5-4 and TRBJ2-7; perhaps TRBD2 as D (6 bases). The CDR3 runs to 16 residues. Between the trimmed V and J ends, which lost 0 bases and 0 bases, there was a span of 13 bases. The V gene's germline CDR1 is SGHNT and CDR2 YYREEE (reference sequence). The CDR3 protein is CASSLDRGSISYEQYF. The CDR3 nucleotides read TGTGCCAGCAGCTTGGACCGGGGGTCGATCTCCTACGAGCAGTACTTC.

This rearrangement joins TRBV28 to TRBJ2-7; D may be TRBD2 (5 bases). V lost 8 bases and J lost 5, with 19 bases in between. The CDR3 extends over 14 amino acids. CDR1 and CDR2 from the germline V gene are MDHEN and SYDVKM. CDR3 sequence (DNA): TGTGCCAGCGAGAGACCGGGATTAATGGACGAGCAGTACTTC. It codes for CASERPGLMDEQYF.

As to this clone: Compared with germline, one end of the junction differs, possibly owing to a read error. The J gene is TRBJ2-2, the V gene TRBV24-1; weak D call: TRBD2 (6 bases). Germline-derived CDR1 and CDR2 are KGHDR and SFDVKD. This CDR3 has 16 amino acids. CDR3 sequence: CATSDFTGSNTRELFF. DNA of the CDR3: TGTGCCACCAGTGATTTTACCGGGAGTAACACCAGGGAGCTGTTTTTT.

The V call is TRBV18, the J call TRBJ1-1; D not certain. The V end was cut by 3 bases, the J end by 4 bases, with 12 bases between. From germline, CDR1 is KGHSH and CDR2 LQKENI. CDR3 length: 14 amino acids. CDR3 nucleotide sequence: TGTGCCAGCTCACCTGCTCTCGGGTTCACTGAAGCTTTCTTT. Translating it yields CASSPALGFTEAFF. Full variable domain (missing parts from reference TRBV18 and TRBJ1-1): NAGVMQNPRHLVRRRGQEARLRCSPMKGHSHVYWYRQLPEEGLKFMVYLQKENIIDESGMPKERFSAEFPKEGPSILRIQQVVRGDSAAYFCASSPALGFTEAFFGQGTRLTVV.

The chain uses TRBV19 and TRBJ2-5; 8 bases align to TRBD1. The ends lost 5 bases at V and 2 bases at J; junction bases unmatched: 4. Per the germline V gene, CDR1 is LNHDA and CDR2 is SQIVND (reference sequence). CDR3 size: 14 residues. CDR3 sequence reads: CASSLRTGQETQYF. In nucleotides, the CDR3 is TGTGCCAGTAGTCTCAGGACAGGGCAAGAGACCCAGTACTTC.

This clone was counted only a few times. This CDR3 is CASSWAGGTYEQYF. DNA for the CDR3: TGTGCCAGCAGCTGGGCGGGAGGAACCTACGAGCAGTACTTC. V usage is TRBV3-1 (or the pseudogene TRBV3-2) and J usage is TRBJ2-7; 8 positions match TRBD2. This CDR3 contains 14 residues. CDR1 and CDR2 from the germline V gene are LGHDT and YNNKEL (reference sequence). Unmatched junction bases numbered 5, after V lost 5 bases and J lost 2 bases.

The V and J genes are TRBV5-8 and TRBJ1-1; 8 positions match TRBD1. Germline V lookup: CDR1 SGHTS, CDR2 YDEGEE. There are 18 residues in the CDR3. V lost 0 bases and J lost 0; bases outside the gene matches: 10. The CDR3 sequence is CASSLEFVGQGLNTEAFF. The CDR3 DNA is TGTGCCAGCAGCTTGGAATTTGTAGGACAGGGCTTGAACACTGAAGCTTTCTTT.

The chain employs TRBV19 and TRBJ1-5; TRBD1 matches at 10 bases. Trimming removed 10 bases from V and 7 bases from J; junction bases left unmatched: 13. Germline CDR1 and CDR2: LNHDA and SQIVND (reference sequence). This CDR3 comprises 15 residues. CDR3 nucleotide sequence: TGTGCCACTCTGGGGGTTGGACAGGGGGACCAGCCCCAGCATTTT. This codes for CATLGVGQGDQPQHF.

J is TRBJ1-2 and V is TRBV9; D is uncertain. V was pared by 6 bases and J by 6 bases, with 18 bases between. In germline, CDR1 is SGDLS, CDR2 YYNGEE. The CDR3 loop spans 14 amino acids. DNA for the CDR3: TGTGCCAGCACCCTAACCGGGGTTCCCAATGGCTACACCTTC. This translates into CASTLTGVPNGYTF.